The 21 T cell receptor beta chains given below trace back to one sample, sequenced in a study of blood T cell repertoires in COVID-19. Sequencing was performed with immunoSEQ multiplex PCR; in TCRdb, only in-frame clones are kept and a portion is missing. The sample has fewer than 350,000 clones; approximately 88% are singletons. Sequencing used peripheral blood. These receptors were collected from a woman aged 25 to 39 with COVID-19, enrolled during active disease.

The genes are TRBV6-2 or TRBV6-3 and TRBJ2-5; D gene ambiguous. This CDR3 has 15 amino acids. The V gene's germline CDR1 is MNHEY and CDR2 SVGEGT. Trimming cost V 6 bases and J 5 bases, with 19 bases left between them. This CDR3 is CASSPTGFSGETQYF. DNA of the CDR3: TGTGCCAGCAGCCCCACCGGGTTTAGTGGGGAGACCCAGTACTTC.

The rearrangement joins TRBV13 to TRBJ1-1; the D is unclear. The CDR3 runs 12 residues. From germline, CDR1 is PRHDT and CDR2 FYEKMQ (reference sequence). Trimming stripped 10 bases from V and 1 base from J, with 10 bases between. The CDR3 region has the DNA TGTGCCACCGGGTGGCAGAACACTGAAGCTTTCTTT. The encoded protein is CATGWQNTEAFF.

This clone appeared once. This chain uses TRBV30 with TRBJ1-5, with TRBD1 matching over 8 bases. This CDR3 comprises 15 residues. The V segment lost 3 bases and the J segment 0 bases; nucleotides outside the gene matches: 4. CDR1 and CDR2 from the germline V gene are GTSNPN and SVGIG (reference sequence). For the CDR3, the DNA is TGTGCCTGGAGAGGGGGACAGGATAGCAATCAGCCCCAGCATTTT. Amino acid sequence: CAWRGGQDSNQPQHF. The entire variable domain, with the rest obtained from reference TRBV30 and TRBJ1-5, is as follows: SQTIHQWPATLVQPVGSPLSLECTVEGTSNPNLYWYRQAAGRGLQLLFYSVGIGQISSEVPQNLSASRPQDRQFILSSKKLLLSDSGFYLCAWRGGQDSNQPQHFGDGTRLSIL.

This chain joins TRBV27 and TRBJ1-2; 10 positions agree with TRBD1. V lost 8 bases, J lost 7 bases, and 7 bases stayed unmatched. Germline lookup yields CDR1 MNHEY and CDR2 SMNVEV (reference sequence). The CDR3 totals 13 residues. CDR3 loop: CASSAGTGVGYTF. DNA for the CDR3: TGTGCCAGCTCGGCCGGGACAGGGGTTGGCTACACCTTC.

This chain connects TRBV4-1 to TRBJ2-1; D is perhaps TRBD2 (5 bases). The CDR3 covers 16 residues. Trimming cost V 0 bases and J 6 bases, with 15 bases left between them. Germline loops: CDR1 MGHRA, CDR2 YSYEKL. CDR3 protein: CASSQDYSGAVNEQFF. In DNA, the CDR3 is TGCGCCAGCAGCCAAGATTACAGCGGTGCAGTCAATGAGCAGTTCTTC.

The chain links TRBV4-2 to TRBJ1-1, with no clear D. Trimming removed 5 bases from V and 6 bases from J, with 10 bases in between. The CDR3 consists of 12 residues. Germline V gene data show CDR1 as LGHNA and CDR2 as YNFKEQ. The CDR3 DNA sequence: TGTGCCAGCAGCAAACAGTGGGCTGAAGCTTTCTTT. Encoded protein: CASSKQWAEAFF.

The genes are TRBV28 and TRBJ1-3, with D tentatively TRBD1 (5 bases). Germline V gene lookup returns CDR1 MDHEN and CDR2 SYDVKM. V lost 7 bases and J 5 bases, leaving 18 bases between the germline ends. This CDR3 has 15 amino acids. The chain's CDR3 is CASNGGGTIRNTIYF. The CDR3, as DNA: TGTGCCAGCAATGGGGGGGGGACCATCCGAAACACCATATATTTT.

The gene calls are TRBV19 and TRBJ1-1, with a weak D call TRBD1 (5 bases). Germline loops: CDR1 LNHDA, CDR2 SQIVND (reference sequence). Trimming removed 8 bases at V and 4 bases at J, with 11 bases between. The CDR3 is 12 amino acids. The CDR3 DNA reads TGTGCCAGTCGCTGGGGCAGCACTGAAGCTTTCTTT. Translation gives CASRWGSTEAFF.

The rearrangement links TRBV10-3 to TRBJ2-5; 14 nucleotides agree with TRBD2. Germline V CDR1 and CDR2: ENHRY, SYGVKD. Trimming at V came to 0 bases and at J to 0 bases, leaving 3 bases not matched to a gene. This CDR3 spans 18 amino acids. For the CDR3, the DNA is TGTGCCATCAGTGAGTCCGGGACTAGCGGGGGATACCAAGAGACCCAGTACTTC. This sequence encodes CAISESGTSGGYQETQYF.

The sample holds one count of this clone. The chain joins TRBV5-1 to TRBJ2-1, with D hard to call. Germline lookup yields CDR1 SGHRS and CDR2 YFSETQ. V was cut by 0 bases and J by 4 bases, with 17 bases left in between. The CDR3 length is 17 residues. Here the CDR3 DNA reads TGCGCCAGCAGCTTGGCCCCAGGCTTTGAAAGTTACAATGAGCAGTTCTTC. Its protein is CASSLAPGFESYNEQFF.

The V gene is TRBV11-2, the J gene TRBJ1-4; D might be TRBD1 (6 bases). The germline V gene encodes CDR1 SGHAT and CDR2 FQNNGV. This CDR3 spans 14 amino acids. V lost 6 bases, J lost 8 bases, and 16 bases lay in between. The CDR3 nucleotides are TGTGCCAGCAGGCCGACAGGCATGGACGAAAAACTGTTTTTT. This encodes CASRPTGMDEKLFF.

Notes on this clone: The sample contains more than one DNA sequence encoding this CDR3. The gene calls are TRBV7-2 and TRBJ2-3; 10 bases match TRBD2. V lost 3 bases, J lost 2 bases, and 2 bases stayed unmatched. The CDR3 has 15 amino acids. Germline CDR1 and CDR2: SGHTA and FQGNSA. In nucleotides, the CDR3 is TGTGCCAGCAGCTTGGGACTAGCGTTCACAGATACGCAGTATTTT. Protein product: CASSLGLAFTDTQYF.

The chain carries TRBV6-5 and TRBJ2-5, with 10 bases that match TRBD1. Trimming cost V 5 bases and J 6 bases; bases outside gene matches: 9. The germline V gene encodes CDR1 MNHEY and CDR2 SVGAGI. The length of the CDR3 is 15 residues. CDR3 sequence (DNA): TGTGCCAGCAGTCGCACGACAGGGGGCGTACAGACCCAGTACTTC. Residues: CASSRTTGGVQTQYF.

As DNA, the CDR3 is TGTGCCAGCAGCTTAGATCACTTTGGAAACACCATATATTTT. This sequence encodes CASSLDHFGNTIYF. This chain links TRBV11-2 with TRBJ1-3; D remains unclear. The CDR3 is made up of 14 amino acids. CDR1 is SGHAT, CDR2 FQNNGV, per germline. Deletions cut 0 bases from V and 3 bases from J, with 6 bases between. The full variable domain, with the rest looked up from reference TRBV11-2 and TRBJ1-3, is EAGVAQSPRYKIIEKRQSVAFWCNPISGHATLYWYQQILGQGPKLLIQFQNNGVVDDSQLPKDRFSAERLKGVDSTLKIQPAKLEDSAVYLCASSLDHFGNTIYFGEGSWLTVV.

The chain is built from TRBV6-1 and TRBJ2-4, with D tentatively TRBD2 (5 bases). Germline CDR1 and CDR2: MNHNS and SASEGT. The CDR3 contains 16 residues. The V end lost 2 bases, the J end lost 6 bases, and 17 bases lay between the germline ends. CDR3: CASSEPPEGAGNIQYF. DNA for the CDR3: TGTGCCAGCAGTGAACCCCCAGAGGGTGCGGGAAACATTCAGTACTTC.

The rearrangement links TRBV7-8 to TRBJ2-2, with 7 bases aligning to TRBD1. V trimming: 8 bases; J trimming: 2 bases; junction bases outside the gene matches: 14. CDR1 and CDR2 (germline): SGHVS, FQNEAQ. This CDR3 comprises 17 residues. The DNA of the CDR3 is TGTGCCAGCTCACAAGGTAAAGGGACAGAAAACACCGGGGAGCTGTTTTTT. Protein: CASSQGKGTENTGELFF.

The rearrangement joins TRBV20-1 to TRBJ1-2; no clear D gene. V gave up 3 bases and J gave up 2 bases, with 7 bases separating them. The CDR3 loop spans 12 amino acids. CDR1 is DFQATT and CDR2 is SNEGSKA in the germline V gene (reference sequence). CDR3: CSASRRNYGYTF. The CDR3 DNA is TGCAGTGCTAGTCGCAGGAACTATGGCTACACCTTC.

The chain recombines TRBV6-2 or TRBV6-3 with TRBJ1-5; 10 bases line up with TRBD1. Per the germline V gene, CDR1 is MNHEY and CDR2 is SVGEGT. This CDR3 is built from 16 residues. V lost 3 bases to trimming and J lost 7 bases; unmatched junction nucleotides: 9. The CDR3 protein is CASSYVGDRGKQPQHF. The CDR3 region has the DNA TGTGCCAGCAGTTATGTCGGGGACAGGGGAAAACAGCCCCAGCATTTT.

The chain recombines TRBV10-1 with TRBJ2-3, with 8 nucleotides matching TRBD2. CDR1 is WNHNN, CDR2 SYGVQD, per germline (reference sequence). J lost 4 bases, V lost 0 bases, and 12 bases had no gene match. This CDR3 region has 18 residues. The CDR3 nucleotides read TGCGCCAGCAGTGAGTCATCACAAGGACTAGCAGTCGCAGATACGCAGTATTTT. This encodes CASSESSQGLAVADTQYF.

This clone has a single count. Here the CDR3 DNA reads TGTGCCAGCAGCCACTGGGGTACAGGGCTCGATAATTCACCCCTCCACTTT. Translated, it gives CASSHWGTGLDNSPLHF. The chain couples TRBV27 to TRBJ1-6; a weak D match, TRBD1 (6 bases). CDR3 size: 17 residues. The germline V gene has CDR1 MNHEY and CDR2 SMNVEV (reference sequence). V dropped 6 bases and J dropped 5 bases, with 20 bases sitting between them.

The rearrangement links TRBV5-1 to TRBJ1-2; a weak D match, TRBD1 (6 bases). Germline CDR1 SGHRS, CDR2 YFSETQ. Between the trimmed V and J ends, which lost 2 bases and 8 bases, there was a span of 16 bases. The CDR3 length is 14 residues. CDR3 coding DNA: TGCGCCAGCAGCTTACCCGGGACACGGCTCGGCTACACCTTC. It yields the protein CASSLPGTRLGYTF.